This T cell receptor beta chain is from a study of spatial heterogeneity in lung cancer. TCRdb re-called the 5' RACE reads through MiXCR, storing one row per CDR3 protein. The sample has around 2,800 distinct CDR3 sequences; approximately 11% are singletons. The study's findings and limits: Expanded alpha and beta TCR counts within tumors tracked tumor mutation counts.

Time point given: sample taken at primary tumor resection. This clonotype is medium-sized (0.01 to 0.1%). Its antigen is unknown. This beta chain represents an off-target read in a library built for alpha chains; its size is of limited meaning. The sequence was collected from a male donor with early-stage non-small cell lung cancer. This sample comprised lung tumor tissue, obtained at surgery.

The CDR3 loop is CASSFSVTGAYEQYF. The CDR3 nucleotides read TGTGCCAGCAGTTTCTCCGTGACAGGAGCCTACGAGCAGTACTTC. The V gene is TRBV6-5, the J gene TRBJ2-7; D is perhaps TRBD1 (6 bases). The CDR3 is made up of 15 amino acids. The germline V gene encodes CDR1 MNHEY and CDR2 SVGAGI. V shed 4 bases and J shed 2 bases, with 15 bases lying between them.